This TCR beta chain was recorded in a study of T cells in Graves' hyperthyroidism and ophthalmopathy. Study findings and constraints: Also found in blood were most expanded thyroid clonotypes above 0.001.

The CDR3 contains 16 residues. Germline lookup yields CDR1 LNHDA and CDR2 SQIVND (reference sequence). V shed 1 base and J shed 0 bases, with 10 bases lying between them. A word on this clonotype: Its matching antigen is unknown.

An absence of ophthalmopathy progression within 18 months meant stable Graves' hyperthyroidism. Uncontrolled infection, other autoimmune disease, pregnancy and lactation each barred patients from inclusion. TCR beta CDR3 regions were amplified from RNA transcripts. RT-PCR in the first round (using the HTBI primer set) targeted the TCR CDR3. TCRdb analysed the multiplex PCR reads with MiXCR anew, one entry per CDR3 protein. The sample consists of some 500,000 distinct CDR3 sequences, approximately 15% of them appearing once. Sequencing input: blood. The sequence was obtained from a woman aged 18-29 years with Graves' hyperthyroidism. This chain uses TRBV19 with TRBJ2-1; D gene unclear. CDR3 DNA sequence: TGTGCCAGTAGTATAGGAAGTACCAGCTCCTACAATGAGCAGTTCTTC. This codes for CASSIGSTSSYNEQFF. Full variable domain (outside the CDR3, taken from reference TRBV19 and TRBJ2-1): DGGITQSPKYLFRKEGQNVTLSCEQNLNHDAMYWYRQDPGQGLRLIYYSQIVNDFQKGDIAEGYSVSREKKESFPLTVTSAQKNPTAFYLCASSIGSTSSYNEQFFGPGTRLTVL.